One sample yielded the 14 T cell receptor beta chains listed below, sequenced in a study of human T cells and chemical hapten exposure. TCRdb recomputed calls from the RACE reads with MiXCR, one row per CDR3 protein. The repertoire has approximately 320,000 distinct CDR3 sequences, around 5% of them found once; the top ten carry about 7.7%. As to time point: pre-sensitization, week 0. Noted treatment: therapeutic diphenylcyclopropenone sensitization with weekly scalp DPC. The material sequenced was whole blood, taken in connection with sensitization to the hapten diphenylcyclopropenone (DPC). These receptors came from a woman under 30 with alopecia areata. Some clones in this sample may be carry-over from other donors' samples.

This clonotype was counted only a few times. The chain has TRBV2 and TRBJ2-3; D is unresolved. The germline V gene has CDR1 SNHLY and CDR2 FYNNEI. This CDR3 is built from 12 residues. V was pared by 7 bases and J by 5 bases, with 10 bases between. The CDR3 region is CASIEEGDTQYF. CDR3 sequence (DNA): TGTGCCAGCATTGAGGAAGGAGATACGCAGTATTTT.

V and J are TRBV5-5 and TRBJ1-1; D gene ambiguous. The V gene lost 1 base and the J gene lost 1 base, with 8 bases spanning the gap. The CDR3 runs to 14 residues. Germline V gene lookup returns CDR1 SGHKS and CDR2 YYEKEE (reference sequence). In DNA, the CDR3 is TGTGCCAGCAGCTTGTCCCCAGCGAACACTGAAGCTTTCTTT. It translates to CASSLSPANTEAFF.

This clonotype was seen repeatedly, ten times or more. J is TRBJ1-1 and V is TRBV2; the match to TRBD1 covers 9 bases. Germline V CDR1 and CDR2: SNHLY, FYNNEI. The J segment lost 2 bases and the V segment lost 11 bases, leaving 9 bases of the junction unmatched. The CDR3 is 14 amino acids. CDR3 region: CAARGTGLNTEAFF. CDR3 coding DNA: TGTGCCGCGAGAGGGACAGGGCTTAACACTGAAGCTTTCTTT.

This clonotype was found many times. The chain links TRBV7-2 to TRBJ1-6; D perhaps matches TRBD1 (5 bases). The CDR3 sequence is 13 residues long. CDR1 is SGHTA, CDR2 FQGNSA, per germline. V shed 2 bases and J shed 7 bases, with 6 bases lying between them. In DNA form, the CDR3 reads TGTGCCAGCAGCTTATCAGGGAATTCACCCCTCCACTTT. Its protein product is CASSLSGNSPLHF.

In its sample, this clonotype was seen a few times. This chain connects TRBV6-4 to TRBJ1-2; D remains ambiguous. The V end lost 7 bases, the J end lost 4 bases, and 13 bases lay between the germline ends. There are 13 residues in the CDR3. Germline V gene data show CDR1 as MRHNA and CDR2 as SNTAGT. The CDR3 sequence: CASKSTSAYGYTF. CDR3 sequence (DNA): TGTGCCAGCAAGAGTACAAGCGCCTATGGCTACACCTTC.

The sample holds many counts of this clonotype. The V call is TRBV6-5, the J call TRBJ1-4, with a weak D call TRBD1 (6 bases). The CDR3 sequence is 17 residues long. Germline CDR1 reads MNHEY; CDR2 reads SVGAGI. Trimming cost V 6 bases and J 0 bases, with 17 bases left between them. CDR3 amino acids: CASSRRQDLATNEKLFF. In DNA, the CDR3 is TGTGCCAGCAGCCGTCGACAGGACCTTGCAACTAATGAAAAACTGTTTTTT.

The table lists this clonotype with many counts. The CDR3 DNA follows: TGCAGTGCTTGGGACCTCCCGAACACTGAAGCTTTCTTT. Translated, it gives CSAWDLPNTEAFF. The chain employs TRBV20-1 and TRBJ1-1; tentatively, D is TRBD1 (5 bases). Germline values: CDR1 DFQATT, CDR2 SNEGSKA (reference sequence). There are 13 residues in the CDR3. Trimming stripped 5 bases from V and 1 base from J, with 11 bases between.

This clonotype has a handful of counts. The chain joins TRBV18 to TRBJ2-7, with D uncertain. This CDR3 is 14 amino acids long. Germline CDR1 reads KGHSH; CDR2 reads LQKENI. V was pared by 6 bases and J by 3 bases, with 15 bases between. CDR3: CASSPSNVGYEQYF. The CDR3 DNA is TGTGCCAGCTCGCCCTCCAACGTTGGCTACGAGCAGTACTTC. The full variable domain, in which reference TRBV18 and TRBJ2-7 provide the parts outside the CDR3, is NAGVMQNPRHLVRRRGQEARLRCSPMKGHSHVYWYRQLPEEGLKFMVYLQKENIIDESGMPKERFSAEFPKEGPSILRIQQVVRGDSAAYFCASSPSNVGYEQYFGPGTRLTVT.

This clonotype was counted only a few times. This chain connects TRBV3-1 to TRBJ2-1, with D hard to call. Germline V lookup: CDR1 LGHDT, CDR2 YNNKEL (reference sequence). The CDR3 is 14 amino acids. Trimming pared 4 bases from V and 0 bases from J, leaving 7 bases between. CDR3 region: CASSPVSSYNEQFF. The CDR3, as DNA: TGTGCCAGCAGCCCGGTTAGCTCCTACAATGAGCAGTTCTTC.

This clonotype was counted ten times or more. V usage is TRBV12-5 and J usage is TRBJ2-5; 9 nucleotides line up with TRBD1. CDR1 is LGHNT and CDR2 is FRNRAP in the germline V gene. There are 15 residues in the CDR3. Unmatched junction bases numbered 3, after V lost 0 bases and J lost 4 bases. The CDR3 reads CASGLVTGGGETQYF. In nucleotides, the CDR3 is TGTGCTAGTGGTTTGGTGACAGGGGGAGGAGAGACCCAGTACTTC.

The gene calls are TRBV9 and TRBJ2-7; D ambiguous. The germline V gene encodes CDR1 SGDLS and CDR2 YYNGEE. The CDR3 loop spans 14 amino acids. V lost 0 bases, J lost 0 bases, and 7 bases lay in between. The CDR3 DNA sequence: TGTGCCAGCAGCGTAGGAAGTAGCTCCTACGAGCAGTACTTC. This gives the protein CASSVGSSSYEQYF.

V usage is TRBV25-1 and J usage is TRBJ2-1; maybe TRBD2 (6 bases). The V end lost 4 bases, the J end lost 5 bases, and 9 bases lay between the germline ends. The CDR3 totals 13 residues. Germline CDR1 MGHDK, CDR2 SYGVNS. Here the CDR3 reads CASSVGGNNEQFF. CDR3 coding DNA: TGTGCCAGCAGTGTAGGAGGGAACAATGAGCAGTTCTTC. Full variable domain (rest looked up from reference TRBV25-1 and TRBJ2-1): EADIYQTPRYLVIGTGKKITLECSQTMGHDKMYWYQQDPGMELHLIHYSYGVNSTEKGDLSSESTVSRIRTEHFPLTLESARPSHTSQYLCASSVGGNNEQFFGPGTRLTVL.

The rearrangement joins TRBV7-8 to TRBJ2-3; the match to TRBD2 covers 8 bases. The CDR3 is 15 residues long. The V gene end was trimmed by 6 bases and the J gene end by 4 bases; junction bases not matched to a gene: 9. The germline V gene has CDR1 SGHVS and CDR2 FQNEAQ. The CDR3 spells CASRLGLAGADTQYF. DNA for the CDR3: TGTGCCAGCAGGCTGGGGCTAGCGGGCGCAGATACGCAGTATTTT.

At least ten counts were recorded for this clonotype. This chain joins TRBV6-5 and TRBJ1-6; D is perhaps TRBD1 (6 bases). Trimming removed 0 bases at V and 9 bases at J, with 9 bases between. Germline V gene lookup returns CDR1 MNHEY and CDR2 SVGAGI. The CDR3 is 14 amino acids. The DNA for the CDR3 is TGTGCCAGCAGTTACTCGGGGGCTAGTTCACCCCTCCACTTT. It codes for CASSYSGASSPLHF.